These 21 T cell receptor beta chains were all obtained from the same sample, sequenced in a study of T-cell memory formation after mild COVID-19. MiXCR was run by TCRdb on the 5' RACE reads, yielding one entry per CDR3 protein. The table has over 250,000 distinct CDR3 sequences, 15% to 20% seen once; the top ten hold over 20%. Sample: PBMCs or a T cell subset sorted from them (not recorded which). These receptors came from a young man who had mild COVID-19 (a few samples of this study predate the infection). Cell type and time point are not known.

The chain joins TRBV4-1 to TRBJ1-2, with a weak D call TRBD1 (5 bases). Looked up from germline, CDR1 is MGHRA and CDR2 is YSYEKL. The CDR3 loop spans 14 amino acids. V lost 3 bases to trimming and J lost 4 bases, with 12 bases between them. For the CDR3, the DNA is TGCGCCAGCAGCCAGGGACGTTCTGTCTATGGCTACACCTTC. Its protein is CASSQGRSVYGYTF.

This clonotype was counted only a few times. The chain is built from TRBV15 and TRBJ2-5; tentatively, D is TRBD1 or TRBD2 (5 bases each). Germline V gene lookup returns CDR1 LNHNV and CDR2 YYDKDF (reference sequence). V gave up 5 bases and J gave up 5 bases, with 15 bases separating them. The CDR3 consists of 14 residues. Here the CDR3 DNA reads TGTGCCACCAGCGGCCGGGACCCCGGGGAGACCCAGTACTTC. Its protein is CATSGRDPGETQYF.

This clonotype has only a few counts. The J gene is TRBJ1-1, the V gene TRBV7-3, with D possibly being TRBD1 (5 bases). Per germline, CDR1 SGHTA and CDR2 FQGTGA. The V end lost 6 bases, the J end lost 6 bases, and 14 bases lay between the germline ends. CDR3 length: 13 residues. This CDR3 is CASRAAGTSEAFF. CDR3 bases: TGTGCCAGCAGAGCCGCCGGGACGTCTGAAGCTTTCTTT.

A few counts support this clonotype. This sequence joins TRBV21-1 and TRBJ2-5; TRBD1 is the table's D call and was not checked against the DNA. TRBV21-1 corresponds to a pseudogene. The CDR3 length is 14 residues. Here the CDR3 DNA reads TGTGCCAGCACCCTATGGGGGGCATTAGAGACCCAGTACTTC. This gives the protein CASTLWGALETQYF.

This clonotype was detected a few times. The chain carries TRBV18 and TRBJ1-1; the D is unclear. Germline-derived CDR1 and CDR2 are KGHSH and LQKENI. The CDR3 length is 16 residues. Trimming took 1 base from V and 1 from J, leaving 13 bases between them. The CDR3 protein is CASSPRGRLTNTEAFF. CDR3 DNA: TGTGCCAGCTCACCACGCGGAAGGCTAACGAACACTGAAGCTTTCTTT. Filled out from reference TRBV18 and TRBJ1-1, the complete variable domain reads NAGVMQNPRHLVRRRGQEARLRCSPMKGHSHVYWYRQLPEEGLKFMVYLQKENIIDESGMPKERFSAEFPKEGPSILRIQQVVRGDSAAYFCASSPRGRLTNTEAFFGQGTRLTVV.

This clonotype was picked up a small number of times. The chain is built from TRBV5-1 and TRBJ2-7; 12 nucleotides agree with TRBD1. The junction had 1 base not matched to a gene; V was cut back by 0 bases and J by 6 bases. Germline loops: CDR1 SGHRS, CDR2 YFSETQ. The CDR3 totals 14 residues. The CDR3 nucleotides are TGCGCCAGCAGCTTGGGGGACAGGGGGCTCGAGCAGTACGTC. Encoded protein: CASSLGDRGLEQYV.

This clonotype was detected only a few times. The V gene is TRBV5-1, the J gene TRBJ2-3; 10 nucleotides align to TRBD2. The J segment lost 4 bases and the V segment lost 4 bases, leaving 3 bases of the junction unmatched. Germline lookup yields CDR1 SGHRS and CDR2 YFSETQ. The CDR3 has 14 amino acids. CDR3 sequence reads: CASSRTSGSDTQYF. The CDR3 nucleotides are TGCGCCAGCAGCAGGACTAGCGGCTCAGATACGCAGTATTTT.

The chain combines TRBV29-1 with TRBJ1-2; 11 bases map to TRBD1. Germline V gene data show CDR1 as SQVTM and CDR2 as ANQGSEA. The CDR3 extends over 12 amino acids. V was pared by 6 bases and J by 7 bases, with 4 bases of the junction left unmatched. The CDR3 region has the DNA TGCAGCGTCCGGACAGGGGGCGGTGGCTACACCTTC. Protein product: CSVRTGGGGYTF.

The chain uses TRBV20-1 and TRBJ1-2; TRBD1 aligns across 8 bases. The CDR3 has 18 amino acids. V gave up 3 bases and J gave up 5 bases; unmatched junction bases: 20. Germline CDR1 DFQATT, CDR2 SNEGSKA (reference sequence). The CDR3 protein is CSARPLQGGARFSYGYTF. In nucleotides, the CDR3 is TGCAGTGCTAGGCCTTTACAGGGGGGGGCCCGATTTTCTTATGGCTACACCTTC.

The chain is built from TRBV7-2 and TRBJ2-5; maybe TRBD1 (5 bases). Per germline, CDR1 SGHTA and CDR2 FQGNSA. The CDR3 runs 13 residues. Deletions cut 3 bases from V and 4 bases from J, with 9 bases between. CDR3 region: CASSFNRRETQYF. The DNA of the CDR3 is TGTGCCAGCAGCTTTAACAGGAGAGAGACCCAGTACTTC.

This clonotype has just a few counts. The chain uses TRBV6-6 and TRBJ2-3, with D possibly being TRBD2 (6 bases). V dropped 4 bases and J dropped 3 bases, with 14 bases sitting between them. The CDR3 spans 15 residues. The V gene's germline CDR1 is MNHNY and CDR2 SVGAGI (reference sequence). The CDR3 region has the DNA TGTGCCAGCAGTTGGGAGGTGACCTCAACAGATACGCAGTATTTT. The encoded protein is CASSWEVTSTDTQYF.

The rearrangement joins TRBV6-5 to TRBJ1-1, with D unclear. Germline CDR1 and CDR2: MNHEY and SVGAGI. V was clipped by 10 bases and J by 1 base, with 13 bases between them. The CDR3 runs 13 residues. The CDR3 loop reads CATEKSANTEAFF. In DNA, the CDR3 is TGTGCCACGGAAAAGAGTGCGAACACTGAAGCTTTCTTT.

This clonotype was detected only a few times. The CDR3 DNA follows: TGCGCCAGCAGCCAAGTCGGACAGCTCTATGGCTACACCTTC. Encoded protein: CASSQVGQLYGYTF. The chain is built from TRBV4-1 and TRBJ1-2, with D possibly matching TRBD1 (6 bases). V gave up 1 base and J gave up 4 bases, with 10 bases separating them. Per the germline V gene, CDR1 is MGHRA and CDR2 is YSYEKL. The CDR3 covers 14 residues.

This clonotype was seen a single time. CDR3 loop: CASRETGSNGYTF. CDR3 coding DNA: TGTGCCAGCAGAGAGACAGGGTCGAATGGCTACACCTTC. The V call is TRBV25-1, the J call TRBJ1-2, with TRBD1 matching over 7 bases. The trim removed 6 bases at V and 6 bases at J, leaving 7 bases unmatched. This CDR3 has 13 residues. The V gene's germline CDR1 is MGHDK and CDR2 SYGVNS.

This chain joins TRBV11-3 and TRBJ2-4, with TRBD2 matching 7 bases. J gave up 7 bases and V 5 bases, and 11 bases lay outside the gene matches. The CDR3 is 15 residues long. Germline V CDR1 and CDR2: SGHNT, YENEEA. CDR3 sequence reads: CASSPGAGVQNIQYF. CDR3 in DNA: TGTGCCAGCAGCCCTGGGGCGGGGGTCCAGAACATTCAGTACTTC.

This clonotype has just a few counts. This chain uses TRBV6-5 with TRBJ2-6; 10 bases match TRBD1. In germline, CDR1 is MNHEY, CDR2 SVGAGI. V gave up 0 bases and J gave up 1 base; unmatched junction bases: 6. The CDR3 loop spans 19 amino acids. The CDR3 loop is CASSYSGTGARSGANVLTF. CDR3 sequence (DNA): TGTGCCAGCAGTTACTCGGGGACAGGGGCCCGATCTGGGGCCAACGTCCTGACTTTC.

This clonotype was seen more than once but under ten times. The J gene is TRBJ2-1, the V gene TRBV10-3; no clear D gene. CDR1 and CDR2 (germline): ENHRY, SYGVKD. The V end lost 11 bases, the J end lost 8 bases, and 13 bases lay between the germline ends. This CDR3 comprises 11 residues. CDR3 DNA: TGTGCCGGCGGAAGGCGTGATGAGCAGTTCTTC. This sequence encodes CAGGRRDEQFF.

This chain joins TRBV9 and TRBJ1-2, with D tentatively TRBD1 (6 bases). Germline CDR1 and CDR2: SGDLS and YYNGEE. Trimming removed 3 bases at V and 7 bases at J, with 10 bases between. This CDR3 is 12 amino acids long. CDR3 DNA: TGTGCCAGCAGCGCACAGGGATTTGGCTACACCTTC. This encodes CASSAQGFGYTF.

This rearrangement joins TRBV30 to TRBJ2-6; D not certain. The CDR3 is 16 residues long. Per germline, CDR1 GTSNPN and CDR2 SVGIG (reference sequence). Trimming stripped 0 bases from V and 3 bases from J, with 12 bases between. The CDR3 DNA reads as TGTGCCTGGAGTGTACCATGGTCCTTTGGGGCCAACGTCCTGACTTTC. Amino acid sequence: CAWSVPWSFGANVLTF.

This clonotype was seen a few times. The rearrangement uses TRBV2 and TRBJ2-5; the D call may be TRBD1 or TRBD2 (7 bases each). Per the germline V gene, CDR1 is SNHLY and CDR2 is FYNNEI. The CDR3 loop spans 11 amino acids. The V end lost 10 bases, the J end lost 7 bases, and 13 bases lay between the germline ends. The CDR3 protein is CATQGRGTQYF. CDR3 sequence (DNA): TGTGCCACACAGGGGAGGGGGACCCAGTACTTC. Drawing the rest from reference TRBV2 and TRBJ2-5, the complete variable domain is EPEVTQTPSHQVTQMGQEVILRCVPISNHLYFYWYRQILGQKVEFLVSFYNNEISEKSEIFDDQFSVERPDGSNFTLKIRSTKLEDSAMYFCATQGRGTQYFGPGTRLLVL.

This clonotype has a count of ten or more. J is TRBJ1-4 and V is TRBV7-9; unclear D gene. The germline V and J ends were trimmed by 0 bases and 8 bases, with 7 bases remaining between them. CDR1 and CDR2 from the germline V gene are SEHNR and FQNEAQ (reference sequence). CDR3 size: 13 residues. In DNA, the CDR3 is TGTGCCAGCAGCTTAGCGGTGGGGGAAAAACTGTTTTTT. Translated, it gives CASSLAVGEKLFF.